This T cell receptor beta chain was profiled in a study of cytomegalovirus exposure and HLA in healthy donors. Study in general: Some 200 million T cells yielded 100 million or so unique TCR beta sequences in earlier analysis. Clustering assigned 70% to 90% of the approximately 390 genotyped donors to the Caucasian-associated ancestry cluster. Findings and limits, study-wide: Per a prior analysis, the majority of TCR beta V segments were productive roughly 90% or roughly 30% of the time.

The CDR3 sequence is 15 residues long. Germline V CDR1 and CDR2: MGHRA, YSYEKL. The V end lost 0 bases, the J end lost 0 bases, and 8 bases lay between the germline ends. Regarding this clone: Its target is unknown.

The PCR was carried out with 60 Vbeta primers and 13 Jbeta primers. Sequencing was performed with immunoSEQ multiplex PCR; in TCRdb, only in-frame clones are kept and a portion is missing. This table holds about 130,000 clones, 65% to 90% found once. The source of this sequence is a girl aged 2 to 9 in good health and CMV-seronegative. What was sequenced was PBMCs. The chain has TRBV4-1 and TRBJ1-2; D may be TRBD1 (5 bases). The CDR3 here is CASSQDPGANYGYTF. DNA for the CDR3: TGCGCCAGCAGCCAAGATCCGGGGGCTAACTATGGCTACACCTTC.